The 22 T cell receptor beta chains reported below all come from one sample, sequenced in a study of cytomegalovirus exposure and HLA in healthy donors. The PCR contained 60 Vbeta and 13 Jbeta primers. Data came from immunoSEQ multiplex PCR; TCRdb stores just in-frame clones and leaves some out. Its listing shows fewer than 150,000 clones. Material for sequencing was PBMCs. The receptors were gathered from a man aged 40-55 years in good health and CMV-seronegative.

The V and J genes are TRBV18 and TRBJ1-3; no clear D gene. This CDR3 spans 13 amino acids. The germline V and J ends were trimmed by 5 bases and 2 bases, with 7 bases remaining between them. Germline lookup yields CDR1 KGHSH and CDR2 LQKENI. Here the CDR3 reads CASSSGTGNTIYF. The DNA of the CDR3 is TGTGCCAGCTCAAGCGGGACTGGAAACACCATATATTTT.

The chain is built from TRBV25-1 and TRBJ1-3, with 8 bases lining up with TRBD1. CDR1 is MGHDK, CDR2 SYGVNS, per germline. The V and J ends lost 2 bases and 0 bases, in that order; junction bases with no gene match: 3. The CDR3 extends over 16 amino acids. CDR3 DNA sequence: TGTGCCAGCAGTGAACAAGGGACAGGCTCTGGAAACACCATATATTTT. This translates into CASSEQGTGSGNTIYF. The variable domain in full, with the rest retrieved from reference TRBV25-1 and TRBJ1-3, is EADIYQTPRYLVIGTGKKITLECSQTMGHDKMYWYQQDPGMELHLIHYSYGVNSTEKGDLSSESTVSRIRTEHFPLTLESARPSHTSQYLCASSEQGTGSGNTIYFGEGSWLTVV.

The chain links TRBV6-1 to TRBJ2-3; 14 bases are shared with TRBD2. The germline gives CDR1 MNHNS, CDR2 SASEGT. J was trimmed by 3 bases and V by 6 bases; bases with no gene match: 2. CDR3 length equals 15 residues. CDR3 coding DNA: TGTGCCAGCAGCGGGACTAGCGGGGGAACAGATACGCAGTATTTT. Translated: CASSGTSGGTDTQYF.

V usage is TRBV2 and J usage is TRBJ2-7; D possibly corresponds to TRBD1 (5 bases). V lost 8 bases and J 2 bases, leaving 16 bases between the germline ends. The CDR3 length is 14 residues. The germline V gene has CDR1 SNHLY and CDR2 FYNNEI. The CDR3 sequence: CASHPRPQAYEQYF. In DNA form, the CDR3 reads TGTGCCAGCCACCCCCGGCCACAGGCCTACGAGCAGTACTTC. The full variable domain, with the rest looked up from reference TRBV2 and TRBJ2-7, is EPEVTQTPSHQVTQMGQEVILRCVPISNHLYFYWYRQILGQKVEFLVSFYNNEISEKSEIFDDQFSVERPDGSNFTLKIRSTKLEDSAMYFCASHPRPQAYEQYFGPGTRLTVT.

V is TRBV5-6 and J is TRBJ2-3; the match to TRBD2 covers 8 bases. The CDR3 has 15 amino acids. Germline-derived CDR1 and CDR2 are SGHDT and YYEEEE. V shed 4 bases, J shed 3 bases, and the junction held 7 bases outside the gene matches. CDR3 loop: CASSRGGHPTDTQYF. The CDR3 DNA follows: TGTGCCAGCAGCCGGGGGGGGCATCCGACAGATACGCAGTATTTT.

This chain links TRBV29-1 with TRBJ2-5, with D possibly TRBD2 on 6 matching bases. V was clipped by 5 bases and J by 4 bases, with 8 bases between them. Per germline, CDR1 SQVTM and CDR2 ANQGSEA. CDR3 length: 11 amino acids. CDR3 residues: CSVRDSETQYF. Here the CDR3 DNA reads TGCAGCGTTAGGGACTCAGAGACCCAGTACTTC.

The rearrangement links TRBV5-6 to TRBJ2-2, with 7 nucleotides matching TRBD1. The CDR3 has 14 residues. CDR1 and CDR2 from the germline V gene are SGHDT and YYEEEE. Unmatched junction bases numbered 6, after V lost 5 bases and J lost 5 bases. CDR3: CASRRDRETGELFF. The CDR3 DNA reads as TGTGCCAGCAGGAGGGACAGAGAGACCGGGGAGCTGTTTTTT. Using reference TRBV5-6 and TRBJ2-2 for the parts outside the CDR3, the full variable domain is DAGVTQSPTHLIKTRGQQVTLRCSPKSGHDTVSWYQQALGQGPQFIFQYYEEEERQRGNFPDRFSGHQFPNYSSELNVNALLLGDSALYLCASRRDRETGELFFGEGSRLTVL.

The chain recombines TRBV21-1 with TRBJ1-5; the table's TRBD1 call for D was not verified on the DNA. TRBV21-1 is recorded as a pseudogene. The CDR3 has 14 residues. The CDR3 coding sequence is TGTGTCAGCGGGCTACCTCGACAGGGACAGCCCCAGCATTTT. This gives the protein CVSGLPRQGQPQHF.

The rearrangement links TRBV13 to TRBJ1-2; D is possibly TRBD1 (5 bases). The CDR3 consists of 13 residues. Deletions cut 7 bases from V and 4 bases from J, with 13 bases between. Germline V gives CDR1 PRHDT, CDR2 FYEKMQ (reference sequence). The CDR3 loop reads CASTSGLGYGYTF. The CDR3 nucleotides read TGTGCCAGCACCTCGGGACTCGGCTATGGCTACACCTTC.

The gene calls are TRBV7-3 and TRBJ2-3; 7 nucleotides agree with TRBD2. The CDR3 is 15 amino acids. The germline V gene has CDR1 SGHTA and CDR2 FQGTGA. With 5 bases clipped from V and 2 bases from J, the junction kept 7 bases outside the gene matches. CDR3 bases: TGTGCCAGCAGCCTCTTGGGGGGGGACACAGATACGCAGTATTTT. This sequence encodes CASSLLGGDTDTQYF.

The CDR3 spells CASSILGGVQPQHF. CDR3 DNA sequence: TGTGCCAGTAGTATACTGGGGGGAGTCCAGCCCCAGCATTTT. V and J are TRBV19 and TRBJ1-5; a possible D gene is TRBD1 (5 bases). V was trimmed by 2 bases and J by 7 bases, leaving 12 bases between them. The CDR3 spans 14 residues. CDR1 is LNHDA and CDR2 is SQIVND in the germline V gene (reference sequence). Based on the CDR3 plus reference TRBV19 and TRBJ1-5, the full variable domain is DGGITQSPKYLFRKEGQNVTLSCEQNLNHDAMYWYRQDPGQGLRLIYYSQIVNDFQKGDIAEGYSVSREKKESFPLTVTSAQKNPTAFYLCASSILGGVQPQHFGDGTRLSIL.

The CDR3 DNA is TGTGCCAGCAGTGAAAGTGCTAGCAGAGAGACCCAGTACTTC. Residues: CASSESASRETQYF. This chain connects TRBV6-1 to TRBJ2-5, with a weak D call TRBD2 (5 bases). V lost 2 bases, J lost 4 bases, and 11 bases lay in between. The CDR3 loop spans 14 amino acids. Germline values: CDR1 MNHNS, CDR2 SASEGT.

The chain combines TRBV27 with TRBJ2-2, with D perhaps matching TRBD2 (5 bases). The CDR3 is 16 amino acids. Trimming removed 3 bases at V and 0 bases at J, with 11 bases between. Per germline, CDR1 MNHEY and CDR2 SMNVEV (reference sequence). CDR3 coding DNA: TGTGCCAGCAGTTTCGTAGCGTTTGCGAACACCGGGGAGCTGTTTTTT. Its translation: CASSFVAFANTGELFF.

This chain joins TRBV10-3 and TRBJ2-7; tentatively, D is TRBD2 (6 bases). The CDR3 runs 13 residues. Trimming took off 6 bases at V and 4 bases at J, with 13 bases between the two ends. Germline V gene data show CDR1 as ENHRY and CDR2 as SYGVKD. The CDR3 here is CAIRGGEVYEQYF. DNA of the CDR3: TGTGCCATCAGGGGAGGAGAGGTGTACGAGCAGTACTTC.

The gene calls are TRBV5-1 and TRBJ1-4, with D unresolved. V was shortened by 0 bases and J by 6 bases, with 6 bases between the two germline ends. CDR1 is SGHRS and CDR2 is YFSETQ in the germline V gene. The CDR3 sequence is 13 residues long. The CDR3 spells CASSLVTDEKLFF. In DNA form, the CDR3 reads TGCGCCAGCAGCTTGGTCACTGATGAAAAACTGTTTTTT. Using reference TRBV5-1 and TRBJ1-4 for the parts outside the CDR3, the full variable domain is KAGVTQTPRYLIKTRGQQVTLSCSPISGHRSVSWYQQTPGQGLQFLFEYFSETQRNKGNFPGRFSGRQFSNSRSEMNVSTLELGDSALYLCASSLVTDEKLFFGSGTQLSVL.

The chain carries TRBV7-9 and TRBJ1-5, with a weak D call TRBD1 (6 bases). V lost 1 base and J lost 11, with 15 bases in between. Germline V CDR1 and CDR2: SEHNR, FQNEAQ (reference sequence). The CDR3 contains 14 residues. The CDR3 region is CASSLGDTGRTQHF. The DNA for the CDR3 is TGTGCCAGCAGCTTAGGGGACACGGGTCGGACCCAGCATTTT. Combining the CDR3 with reference TRBV7-9 and TRBJ1-5 gives the whole variable domain DTGVSQNPRHKITKRGQNVTFRCDPISEHNRLYWYRQTLGQGPEFLTYFQNEAQLEKSRLLSDRFSAERPKGSFSTLEIQRTEQGDSAMYLCASSLGDTGRTQHFGDGTRLSIL.

The CDR3 protein is CASSFRDRDLFGNTIYF. The DNA of the CDR3 is TGTGCCAGCAGCTTCCGGGACAGGGACCTTTTTGGAAACACCATATATTTT. This chain links TRBV5-6 with TRBJ1-3; 9 bases line up with TRBD1. Germline CDR1 and CDR2: SGHDT and YYEEEE. There are 17 residues in the CDR3. V lost 2 bases to trimming and J lost 3 bases; unmatched junction nucleotides: 9. The full variable domain, in which reference TRBV5-6 and TRBJ1-3 provide the parts outside the CDR3, is DAGVTQSPTHLIKTRGQQVTLRCSPKSGHDTVSWYQQALGQGPQFIFQYYEEEERQRGNFPDRFSGHQFPNYSSELNVNALLLGDSALYLCASSFRDRDLFGNTIYFGEGSWLTVV.

V and J are TRBV4-1 and TRBJ2-3; D gene unclear. Germline CDR1 is MGHRA and CDR2 is YSYEKL. The CDR3 covers 15 residues. The V and J ends lost 3 bases and 1 base respectively, with 11 bases between them. The CDR3 DNA reads as TGCGCCAGCAGCCACCAGGCATTGGGCACAGATACGCAGTATTTT. Translated, it gives CASSHQALGTDTQYF.

The gene calls are TRBV28 and TRBJ2-2; D gene ambiguous. Germline lookup yields CDR1 MDHEN and CDR2 SYDVKM. This CDR3 comprises 13 residues. Trimming removed 3 bases at V and 1 base at J, with 3 bases between. CDR3 amino acids: CASSFRNTGELFF. The CDR3 DNA sequence: TGTGCCAGCAGTTTCAGGAACACCGGGGAGCTGTTTTTT.

This chain uses TRBV5-1 with TRBJ2-7; no definite D call. The CDR3 runs 13 residues. CDR1 is SGHRS, CDR2 YFSETQ, per germline. Trimming removed 4 bases from V and 7 bases from J, with 15 bases in between. The CDR3 loop is CASSVPSNREQYF. CDR3 in DNA: TGCGCCAGCAGCGTACCGAGTAACCGGGAGCAGTACTTC.

V and J are TRBV27 and TRBJ1-1; 7 positions agree with TRBD1. V lost 6 bases to trimming and J lost 11 bases; unmatched junction nucleotides: 9. The CDR3 spans 12 residues. Germline V gene lookup returns CDR1 MNHEY and CDR2 SMNVEV (reference sequence). CDR3 in amino acids: CASRGQTGVAFF. CDR3 sequence (DNA): TGTGCCAGCAGGGGCCAAACAGGGGTGGCTTTCTTT.

This chain joins TRBV6-1 and TRBJ1-1; 8 nucleotides agree with TRBD1. V was pared by 4 bases and J by 4 bases, with 5 bases of the junction left unmatched. Germline V gene data show CDR1 as MNHNS and CDR2 as SASEGT. The CDR3 is 14 residues long. The CDR3 DNA reads TGTGCCAGCAGTGCGGACAGGGATGGCACTGAAGCTTTCTTT. This codes for CASSADRDGTEAFF.